The T cell receptor beta chain described here comes from a study of shared clonotypes between healthy human individuals (TCRdb year 2020). About the full investigation: The cohort included a few men and two women between 18 and 49 years of age. For each donor, CD4 naive and CD4 memory were each run on three plates, CD8 naive on two plates, and CD8 memory on one plate. Different laboratories and diverse techniques were used to prepare libraries and sequence TCR repertoires, to increase sequencing depth and limit assay-specific biases. Leukapheresis yielded between about 0.85 and 10 billion PBMCs per donor. To estimate repertoire size and how much clonotype sharing occurs between individuals, the study deeply sequenced the blood TCR repertoires of several healthy adults. The study at large found these results: Clonotypes shared by all four sorted-subset donors showed higher generation probabilities than non-shared clonotypes. Even with the large sequencing depth, rarefaction of the sorted-subset datasets indicated that sequencing was incomplete. The genetic and exposure-history diversity represented was limited by the small number of donors. Only blood was sampled, and tissue TCR repertoires likely differ from those in blood. About 5% of naive CD4, 3% to 4% of naive CD8, 2.3% of memory CD4, and about 0.4% of memory CD8 clonotypes were shared across several donors. Pairwise subsampling indicated that sequencing depth was expected to affect the degree of clonotype sharing among donors. Naive subsets generally had larger estimated clonotype richness than memory subsets did.

TCR CDR3 regions were amplified from genomic DNA by multiplex PCR using the deep immunoSEQ assay. Extracted genomic DNA from each cell subset was distributed evenly across all wells of several immunoSEQ 96-well plates, and each plate was treated as a replicate. For sorted subsets, around 200 ng genomic DNA, equal to about 30,000 T cell genomes, was loaded into each replicate PCR. Purified libraries were quantified with a Qubit 3.0 fluorometer, sized on a Bioanalyzer 2100, and re-quantified with the KAPA Library Quantification kit. Each immunoSEQ 96-well plate was sequenced on its own single-read 150-cycle Illumina NextSeq 550 flow cell. In the authors' own workflow: Because only junctional sequences without quality scores were contained in the immunoSEQ output, filtering matching that applied to full-length reads could not be performed. Sequences were annotated with PyIR, a Python wrapper for IgBLAST v1.9, and V/J genes and CDR3 were assigned using IMGT germline references. Reads were removed for weak V/J assignments (E-value above 1e-6), missing CDR3, stop codons, out-of-frame junctions, or ambiguous translated residues. V3J clonotypes were defined by identical inferred V gene, J gene, and CDR3 amino acid sequence. Percentage overlap between repertoires was computed as shared unique clonotypes divided by the size of the smaller repertoire. Repertoire richness was assessed with RTK rarefaction, the Chao1 estimator, and Recon v2.1 estimates of unobserved clonotypes. Generation probabilities for all TCRbeta clonotypes obtained by the gDNA method from a few donors were computed using OLGA. In TCRdb, the immuneACCESS table is reduced to in-frame sequences with V and J assigned. These tables do not hold every clone; where another copy was compared, an unresolved V gene accounts for under half, and the others remain unexplained. The V and J calls and the clone size are those of that table, but D and trimming were determined from the DNA. A total of over a million clones appear in this sample, around 98.5% of them only once. Clones ranked in the top ten supply 0.36% of the sample.

At the junction V is shortened by 1 base and J by 5 bases; bases outside the gene matches: 10. The cysteine opens and the phenylalanine closes a CDR3 of 17 amino acids. Only CDR3 DNA remains: 51 bases, in frame from the first base. The germline V gene yields KGHSH for CDR1 and LQKENI for CDR2. A word on this clone: There is no known antigen for this receptor. Base qualities were left out, and no much larger clone turns up one base away.

Healthy HIV-negative adults with no recently reported acute infections or vaccinations were included as donors. All donors were Caucasian adults living in Nashville, Tennessee, USA. CD4+ T cells were enriched by magnetic negative selection; naive cells were then positively selected on CD45RA, and the negative fraction formed the memory subset. Blood was obtained by leukapheresis, after which PBMCs were separated by Ficoll-Histopaque density gradient centrifugation and cryopreserved in liquid nitrogen vapor phase. Analytical flow cytometry was used to check the purity and quantity of each magnetically sorted T cell population. From each sorted fraction, genomic DNA was isolated and quantified by UV absorbance on a Nanodrop 2000c.

The chain uses TRBV18 and TRBJ1-5; TRBD1 matches 8 bases in the middle. This TCR came from a young man in good health. Input material: naive CD4+ T cells sorted from blood. This specimen's cell subset or site label, per the study, means: CD45RA+ positively selected. The CDR3 amino acid sequence is: CASSPRTGSPSDQPQHF. The bases read TGTGCCAGCTCACCACGGACAGGGTCCCCCTCCGATCAGCCCCAGCATTTT.